One sample yielded the 32 T cell receptor beta chains listed below, sequenced in a study of cytomegalovirus exposure and HLA in healthy donors. The PCR contained 60 Vbeta and 13 Jbeta primers. Produced via immunoSEQ multiplex PCR; TCRdb's table is partial and in-frame only. The sample yields roughly 170,000 clones, about 79% seen once. Material: PBMCs. The receptors here all came from a girl under 10 years old in good health and CMV-seropositive.

The chain combines TRBV30 with TRBJ1-3, with unresolved D. Germline assignment: CDR1 GTSNPN and CDR2 SVGIG (reference sequence). CDR3 length equals 10 residues. The V and J ends lost 3 bases and 7 bases respectively, with 4 bases between them. CDR3 sequence reads: CAWSRNTIYF. In DNA, the CDR3 is TGTGCCTGGAGCAGGAACACCATATATTTT.

About this clone: The junction shows a germline mismatch at one end, possibly a read error. The sample carries other DNA sequences with the same CDR3. The J gene is TRBJ1-2, the V gene TRBV6-5; no clear D gene. CDR1 is MNHEY and CDR2 is SVGAGI in the germline V gene. CDR3 length: 15 amino acids. CDR3 nucleotide sequence: TGTGCCAGCAGTTACTCGGGCTCCCTGACCTATGGCTACACTTTC. Translating gives CASSYSGSLTYGYTF.

The genes are TRBV6-5 and TRBJ1-2; 9 bases align to TRBD1. Germline V gives CDR1 MNHEY, CDR2 SVGAGI. CDR3 length: 15 amino acids. The V and J ends lost 2 bases and 1 base, in that order; junction bases with no gene match: 2. CDR3 coding DNA: TGTGCCAGCAGTTACGAGACAGGGGGTAACTATGGCTACACCTTC. This gives the protein CASSYETGGNYGYTF.

V is TRBV5-1 and J is TRBJ2-1; 7 bases line up with TRBD1. The V gene's germline CDR1 is SGHRS and CDR2 YFSETQ. The length of the CDR3 is 14 residues. The trim removed 4 bases at V and 10 bases at J, leaving 11 bases unmatched. DNA for the CDR3: TGCGCCAGCAGCATGACAGGGACCAGGCGGGAGCAGTTCTTC. Amino acids: CASSMTGTRREQFF. The full variable domain, with the rest looked up from reference TRBV5-1 and TRBJ2-1, is KAGVTQTPRYLIKTRGQQVTLSCSPISGHRSVSWYQQTPGQGLQFLFEYFSETQRNKGNFPGRFSGRQFSNSRSEMNVSTLELGDSALYLCASSMTGTRREQFFGPGTRLTVL.

J is TRBJ2-3 and V is TRBV5-6; tentatively, D is TRBD1 (7 bases). The germline V gene encodes CDR1 SGHDT and CDR2 YYEEEE. The CDR3 runs to 15 residues. Trimming left V 6 bases short and J 3 bases short, with 17 bases between. The CDR3 protein is CASTFVAGGTDTQYF. CDR3 nucleotides: TGTGCCAGCACCTTCGTGGCAGGGGGGACAGATACGCAGTATTTT.

V usage is TRBV6-5 and J usage is TRBJ1-5; 7 bases line up with TRBD1. Germline CDR1 and CDR2: MNHEY and SVGAGI. J gave up 5 bases and V 5 bases, and 9 bases lay outside the gene matches. The CDR3 extends over 15 amino acids. DNA of the CDR3: TGTGCCAGCAGTCCCCGTGGGGGGACAGATCAGCCCCAGCATTTT. Residues: CASSPRGGTDQPQHF.

The rearrangement links TRBV7-9 to TRBJ1-1; 10 nucleotides agree with TRBD1. Germline CDR1 is SEHNR and CDR2 is FQNEAQ (reference sequence). V shed 5 bases and J 0 bases; nucleotides not matched to a gene: 3. CDR3 size: 15 residues. CDR3: CASSTGQGLNTEAFF. DNA of the CDR3: TGTGCCAGCAGCACGGGACAGGGGTTGAACACTGAAGCTTTCTTT.

The chain uses TRBV28 and TRBJ2-3; possibly TRBD2 for D (6 bases). The CDR3 spans 15 residues. V was cut by 2 bases and J by 6 bases, with 15 bases left in between. Germline assignment: CDR1 MDHEN and CDR2 SYDVKM. CDR3 amino acids: CASSLDSGGLDTQYF. The CDR3 DNA reads TGTGCCAGCAGTTTAGATAGTGGGGGGTTGGATACGCAGTATTTT.

J is TRBJ2-4 and V is TRBV29-1, with 7 bases that match TRBD1. The CDR3 loop spans 15 amino acids. In germline, CDR1 is SQVTM, CDR2 ANQGSEA. The V and J ends lost 0 bases and 6 bases, in that order; junction bases with no gene match: 8. Written as DNA, the CDR3 is TGCAGCGTTGAAGATCTCCGACAGGGCAGAAACATTCAGTACTTC. As protein: CSVEDLRQGRNIQYF.

This clone was observed a few times. The rearrangement uses TRBV6-6 and TRBJ1-4; D uncertain. With 0 bases removed from V and 3 bases from J, the gap between germline ends came to 8 bases. This CDR3 comprises 15 residues. Germline CDR1 and CDR2: MNHNY and SVGAGI (reference sequence). As DNA, the CDR3 is TGTGCCAGCAGTTACTCGTGGGGAGCTAATGAAAAACTGTTTTTT. Translating it yields CASSYSWGANEKLFF.

The chain has TRBV5-1 and TRBJ1-2; D is unresolved. CDR3 length: 16 residues. The germline CDR1 and CDR2 sequences are SGHRS and YFSETQ. Trimming shortened V by 0 bases and J by 1 base, and 13 bases separated the two germline ends. This CDR3 is CASSLARSGSNYGYTF. The CDR3 coding sequence is TGCGCCAGCAGCTTGGCCCGGAGTGGAAGTAACTATGGCTACACCTTC.

The genes are TRBV9 and TRBJ1-2; D gene ambiguous. The germline CDR1 and CDR2 sequences are SGDLS and YYNGEE. The V gene lost 0 bases and the J gene lost 4 bases, with 10 bases spanning the gap. CDR3 length: 14 residues. DNA for the CDR3: TGTGCCAGCAGCGTAGATGGCAGAGGCTATGGCTACACCTTC. Translated, it gives CASSVDGRGYGYTF.

A single count supports this clone. The CDR3 DNA reads as TGTGCCACCAGCAGAGAGGAGGGTGGCACAGATACGCAGTATTTT. Amino acid sequence: CATSREEGGTDTQYF. V gene TRBV15 combines with J gene TRBJ2-3; the D gene is possibly TRBD2 (6 bases). Germline V gene sequence: CDR1 LNHNV, CDR2 YYDKDF (reference sequence). The CDR3 loop spans 15 amino acids. V was cut by 0 bases and J by 1 base, with 8 bases left in between.

The J gene is TRBJ1-2, the V gene TRBV27; TRBD1 is a possible D gene (5 bases). V lost 3 bases and J 7 bases, leaving 27 bases between the germline ends. The length of the CDR3 is 18 residues. Germline CDR1 MNHEY, CDR2 SMNVEV (reference sequence). This CDR3 reads CASSFGPPSQGAVAGYTF. In DNA form, the CDR3 reads TGTGCCAGCAGTTTCGGTCCTCCCAGTCAGGGCGCCGTTGCTGGCTACACCTTC.

The rearrangement joins TRBV2 to TRBJ1-1; a weak D match, TRBD1 (5 bases). CDR1 and CDR2 from the germline V gene are SNHLY and FYNNEI. The CDR3 spans 17 residues. The germline V and J ends were trimmed by 5 bases and 3 bases, with 22 bases remaining between them. In DNA form, the CDR3 reads TGTGCCAGCAGTCCCGCGCGAAGGGGTCTAGGGGACACTGAAGCTTTCTTT. Translation gives CASSPARRGLGDTEAFF.

The rearrangement uses TRBV5-4 and TRBJ1-1; 9 bases match TRBD1. J gave up 4 bases and V 4 bases, and 8 bases lay outside the gene matches. The CDR3 loop spans 15 amino acids. Germline CDR1 is SGHNT and CDR2 is YYREEE (reference sequence). CDR3 region: CASSAGDRAGTEAFF. DNA of the CDR3: TGTGCCAGCAGCGCTGGGGACAGGGCCGGCACTGAAGCTTTCTTT. The whole variable domain, remainder taken from reference TRBV5-4 and TRBJ1-1, is ETGVTQSPTHLIKTRGQQVTLRCSSQSGHNTVSWYQQALGQGPQFIFQYYREEENGRGNFPPRFSGLQFPNYSSELNVNALELDDSALYLCASSAGDRAGTEAFFGQGTRLTVV.

V usage is TRBV5-4 and J usage is TRBJ2-1; 9 bases are shared with TRBD1. There are 15 residues in the CDR3. CDR1 and CDR2 (germline): SGHNT, YYREEE (reference sequence). With 4 bases clipped from V and 4 bases from J, the junction kept 6 bases outside the gene matches. The CDR3, as DNA: TGTGCCAGCAGCCCCGGGACAGGGACTTACAATGAGCAGTTCTTC. It is translated as CASSPGTGTYNEQFF.

The chain uses TRBV5-1 and TRBJ2-2, with 9 bases that match TRBD1. J was trimmed by 0 bases and V by 1 base; bases with no gene match: 4. The CDR3 runs to 17 residues. The V gene's germline CDR1 is SGHRS and CDR2 YFSETQ. CDR3 in DNA: TGCGCCAGCAGCTTGACAGGGGGCTCGACGAACACCGGGGAGCTGTTTTTT. Its translation is CASSLTGGSTNTGELFF.

This clone showed up just once. The chain has TRBV27 and TRBJ2-1; perhaps TRBD1 as D (5 bases). The germline gives CDR1 MNHEY, CDR2 SMNVEV (reference sequence). V was cut by 1 base and J by 8 bases, with 18 bases left in between. The CDR3 runs 16 residues. CDR3 in DNA: TGTGCCAGCAGTTTATGGGGAAGGGGCGGTGTCGATGAGCAGTTCTTC. Its protein product is CASSLWGRGGVDEQFF.

The chain combines TRBV30 with TRBJ1-2, with a tentative D call TRBD1 (6 bases). The CDR3 loop spans 17 amino acids. Trimming pared 4 bases from V and 4 bases from J, leaving 25 bases between. Germline V gives CDR1 GTSNPN, CDR2 SVGIG (reference sequence). The CDR3 reads CAWKGGDSSNLFYGYTF. For the CDR3, the DNA is TGTGCCTGGAAAGGGGGTGACTCTTCTAACCTTTTCTATGGCTACACCTTC.

In this sample, this clone turned up once. This specimen includes other DNA sequences encoding the same CDR3. The chain couples TRBV9 to TRBJ2-7; maybe TRBD1 (6 bases). The CDR3 sequence is 13 residues long. The V and J ends lost 2 bases and 1 base respectively, with 7 bases between them. Germline V gene data show CDR1 as SGDLS and CDR2 as YYNGEE. The CDR3 region is CASSVDSSYEQYF. CDR3 nucleotides: TGTGCCAGCAGCGTGGACAGTTCCTACGAGCAGTACTTC.

This chain connects TRBV10-3 to TRBJ2-3; maybe TRBD2 (5 bases). The CDR3 consists of 14 residues. V was cut by 6 bases and J by 5 bases, with 15 bases left in between. Germline V gives CDR1 ENHRY, CDR2 SYGVKD. CDR3: CAIRLLAPEDTQYF. CDR3 in DNA: TGTGCCATCAGGCTCCTAGCTCCTGAAGATACGCAGTATTTT.

The chain joins TRBV30 to TRBJ2-7, with D uncertain. This CDR3 has 12 residues. Germline V gene data show CDR1 as GTSNPN and CDR2 as SVGIG (reference sequence). V was pared by 3 bases and J by 4 bases, with 10 bases between. CDR3 nucleotides: TGTGCCTGGAGAGACATGTCGTACGAGCAGTACTTC. It codes for CAWRDMSYEQYF.

V gene TRBV19 combines with J gene TRBJ1-5; 9 bases are a match to TRBD1. Germline-derived CDR1 and CDR2 are LNHDA and SQIVND (reference sequence). J was trimmed by 3 bases and V by 4 bases; bases with no gene match: 4. The CDR3 sequence is 15 residues long. The CDR3 spells CASSRDRAFNQPQHF. As DNA, the CDR3 is TGTGCCAGTAGTAGGGACAGGGCCTTCAATCAGCCCCAGCATTTT.

This rearrangement joins TRBV5-1 to TRBJ1-2, with TRBD1 matching 8 bases. Trimming removed 3 bases from V and 7 bases from J; junction bases left unmatched: 8. Per germline, CDR1 SGHRS and CDR2 YFSETQ. The CDR3 loop spans 14 amino acids. The CDR3 reads CASSSTGQGGGYTF. The DNA of the CDR3 is TGCGCCAGCAGCTCCACCGGACAGGGAGGTGGCTACACCTTC. Drawing the rest from reference TRBV5-1 and TRBJ1-2, the complete variable domain is KAGVTQTPRYLIKTRGQQVTLSCSPISGHRSVSWYQQTPGQGLQFLFEYFSETQRNKGNFPGRFSGRQFSNSRSEMNVSTLELGDSALYLCASSSTGQGGGYTFGSGTRLTVV.

The chain couples TRBV19 to TRBJ1-1; possible D gene TRBD1, 5 bases. Germline CDR1 LNHDA, CDR2 SQIVND (reference sequence). This CDR3 has 14 residues. Trimming cost V 2 bases and J 4 bases, with 11 bases left between them. CDR3 region: CASSITGLATEAFF. CDR3 DNA sequence: TGTGCCAGTAGTATAACAGGCCTCGCCACTGAAGCTTTCTTT.

The CDR3 coding sequence is TGTGCCAGCAGCTTAGAGTCTAGCGGGAGTTTTCGGTCAGAGACCCAGTACTTC. This translates into CASSLESSGSFRSETQYF. The chain joins TRBV11-3 to TRBJ2-5; 10 nucleotides match TRBD2. CDR1 SGHNT and CDR2 YENEEA come from the germline V gene. V lost 0 bases and J lost 4; bases outside the gene matches: 11. The CDR3 spans 18 residues.

This sequence joins TRBV5-6 and TRBJ2-7; 7 positions agree with TRBD1. Germline assignment: CDR1 SGHDT and CDR2 YYEEEE. V was clipped by 0 bases and J by 2 bases; unmatched bases: 11. The CDR3 has 17 amino acids. The CDR3: CASSLGFAGTETYEQYF. The CDR3 DNA reads TGTGCCAGCAGCTTGGGATTCGCCGGGACAGAGACCTACGAGCAGTACTTC. Filled out from reference TRBV5-6 and TRBJ2-7, the complete variable domain reads DAGVTQSPTHLIKTRGQQVTLRCSPKSGHDTVSWYQQALGQGPQFIFQYYEEEERQRGNFPDRFSGHQFPNYSSELNVNALLLGDSALYLCASSLGFAGTETYEQYFGPGTRLTVT.

The J gene is TRBJ1-1, the V gene TRBV28; 9 bases map to TRBD1. Germline trimming cut 6 bases from V and 1 base from J; bases unmatched to any gene: 12. CDR3 length: 17 residues. CDR1 and CDR2 from the germline V gene are MDHEN and SYDVKM. This chain's CDR3 is CASRETGGSSSNTEAFF. For the CDR3, the DNA is TGTGCCAGCAGAGAGACAGGGGGTTCTTCCTCGAACACTGAAGCTTTCTTT.

The chain employs TRBV29-1 and TRBJ2-7; 9 nucleotides match TRBD1. Germline V gene data show CDR1 as SQVTM and CDR2 as ANQGSEA. The CDR3 runs to 14 residues. Trimming cost V 0 bases and J 3 bases; bases outside gene matches: 3. CDR3 loop: CSVEDRDRDYEQYF. CDR3 sequence (DNA): TGCAGCGTTGAAGATAGGGACAGGGACTACGAGCAGTACTTC.

V and J are TRBV11-3 and TRBJ2-7, with 7 nucleotides matching TRBD2. V gave up 5 bases and J gave up 7 bases; unmatched junction bases: 14. The CDR3 consists of 15 residues. Germline CDR1 SGHNT, CDR2 YENEEA. This CDR3 is CASSPPGGSPWEQYF. The DNA of the CDR3 is TGTGCCAGCAGCCCCCCGGGCGGGAGTCCTTGGGAGCAGTACTTC.

This clone was observed a handful of times. This chain uses TRBV10-2 with TRBJ2-1; D not certain. The CDR3 contains 10 residues. Germline CDR1 reads WSHSY; CDR2 reads SAAADI. V lost 8 bases and J lost 8, with 7 bases in between. The CDR3 region is CASGEDEQFF. The CDR3 coding sequence is TGCGCCAGCGGAGAAGATGAGCAGTTCTTC.